Listed here are 3 T cell receptor beta chains from one sample, sequenced in a study of a mutant IDH1 vaccine in newly diagnosed glioma. Which antigens these TCRs recognize remains unknown. Clones were sequenced by immunoSEQ multiplex PCR, and TCRdb holds only the in-frame ones, with some missing. The data hold some 33,000 clones, with roughly 80% observed a single time. Time point given: week 35, safety follow-up. The content of each vaccine dose was 300 ug of mutant IDH1 20-mer peptide, and topical imiquimod accompanied it. The sample consisted of PBMCs, taken from a glioma patient whose treatment included an IDH1 peptide vaccine. The receptors here all came from a woman aged 30 to 39 with glioma. Some clones in this sample may be carry-over from other donors' samples.

In its sample, this clone was seen once. V gene TRBV28 combines with J gene TRBJ2-4; 7 bases are shared with TRBD2. There are 15 residues in the CDR3. The ends lost 5 bases at V and 5 bases at J; junction bases unmatched: 9. CDR1 MDHEN and CDR2 SYDVKM come from the germline V gene. The CDR3 region is CASSLAGLAENIQYF. The CDR3 nucleotides read TGTGCCAGCAGTCTCGCGGGGCTAGCGGAAAACATTCAGTACTTC.

Here the CDR3 DNA reads TGTGCCAGCAGTCTGACAGGGCTTAATCAGCCCCAGCATTTT. Residues: CASSLTGLNQPQHF. The rearrangement uses TRBV27 and TRBJ1-5; 7 bases agree with TRBD1. The CDR3 runs to 14 residues. V shed 5 bases and J 4 bases; nucleotides not matched to a gene: 5. In germline, CDR1 is MNHEY, CDR2 SMNVEV (reference sequence).

The gene calls are TRBV7-9 and TRBJ2-7; D gene unclear. CDR1 is SEHNR, CDR2 FQNEAQ, per germline (reference sequence). This CDR3 region has 13 residues. V was cut by 5 bases and J by 5 bases, with 13 bases left in between. This CDR3 reads CASSPGASDEQYF. The CDR3 coding sequence is TGTGCCAGCAGCCCGGGCGCTTCTGACGAGCAGTACTTC.